This record concerns one T cell receptor beta chain sequence. What it binds is unknown. The data belong to a study of post-analysis software for immune sequencing data. Prepared libraries of TCR beta cDNA carried unique molecular identifiers. One entry per CDR3 protein, called by TCRdb with MiXCR from the PCR reads. The sample comprises about 800,000 distinct CDR3 sequences, 25% to 30% of which are singletons, and around 0.55% rests with the top ten. The CDR3 sequence is 14 residues long. Per germline, CDR1 SGHRS and CDR2 YFSETQ. The germline V and J ends were trimmed by 3 bases and 5 bases, with 14 bases remaining between them. Study observations and caveats: Relative to controls, patients had a handful of TRBV segments at higher frequency, with TRBV5-6, TRBV5-1 and TRBV20-1 among these.

The chain is built from TRBV5-1 and TRBJ2-5; D is uncertain. This sequence was found in a girl aged 5-17 years with multiple sclerosis. What was sequenced was blood. The CDR3 loop reads CASSWAQPQETQYF. The DNA of the CDR3 is TGCGCCAGCAGCTGGGCCCAGCCTCAGGAGACCCAGTACTTC.